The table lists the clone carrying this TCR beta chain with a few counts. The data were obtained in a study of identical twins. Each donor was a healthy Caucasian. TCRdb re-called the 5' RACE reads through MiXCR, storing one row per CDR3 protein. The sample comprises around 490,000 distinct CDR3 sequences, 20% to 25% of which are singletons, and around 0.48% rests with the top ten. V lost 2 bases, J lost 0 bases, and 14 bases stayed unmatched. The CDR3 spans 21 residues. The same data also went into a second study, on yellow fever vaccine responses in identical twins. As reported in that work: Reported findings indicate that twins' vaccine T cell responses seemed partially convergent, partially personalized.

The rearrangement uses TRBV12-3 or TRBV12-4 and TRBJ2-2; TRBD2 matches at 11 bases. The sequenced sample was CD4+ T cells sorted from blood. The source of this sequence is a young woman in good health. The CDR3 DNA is TGTGCCAGCAGTTTAAGGCTAGCGGGGGGCCTGTTGGGACCGAACACCGGGGAGCTGTTTTTT. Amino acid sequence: CASSLRLAGGLLGPNTGELFF.